Below are 15 T cell receptor beta chains sequenced from a single sample in a study of early T cells in non-severe SARS-CoV-2 infection. TCRdb re-called the 5' RACE reads with MiXCR, one entry per CDR3 protein. The sample records nearly 70,000 distinct CDR3 sequences, approximately 4.5% being singletons. The source material was whole blood, sampled at baseline. These receptors were collected from an adult who was a healthcare worker with PCR-confirmed SARS-CoV-2 infection or an uninfected control (not recorded which). The donor label of this sample is uncertain.

This clonotype came up many times. V and J are TRBV7-2 and TRBJ1-2, with D possibly TRBD1 on 6 matching bases. This CDR3 is 13 amino acids long. In germline, CDR1 is SGHTA, CDR2 FQGNSA. Trimming shortened V by 5 bases and J by 5 bases, and 12 bases separated the two germline ends. The CDR3 region is CASSDGQPYGYTF. CDR3 sequence (DNA): TGTGCCAGCAGCGATGGACAGCCTTATGGCTACACCTTC.

This clonotype was detected many times. The chain couples TRBV7-6 to TRBJ2-1, with 7 bases fitting TRBD2. The germline V gene encodes CDR1 SGHVS and CDR2 FNYEAQ. This CDR3 is built from 14 residues. Trimming cost V 1 base and J 6 bases; bases outside gene matches: 3. Here the CDR3 reads CASSLDPSGNEQFF. DNA of the CDR3: TGTGCCAGCAGCTTAGACCCTAGCGGCAATGAGCAGTTCTTC.

The V and J genes are TRBV6-5 and TRBJ1-1; no clear D. The CDR3 totals 11 residues. Trimming took 2 bases from V and 5 from J, leaving 3 bases between them. Germline CDR1 is MNHEY and CDR2 is SVGAGI. This CDR3 is CASSYGTEAFF. The CDR3 coding sequence is TGTGCCAGCAGTTACGGGACTGAAGCTTTCTTT.

Only a few counts were recorded for this clonotype. The V call is TRBV6-5, the J call TRBJ1-2; the match to TRBD1 covers 8 bases. The J segment lost 1 base and the V segment lost 5 bases, leaving 12 bases of the junction unmatched. This CDR3 comprises 17 residues. Germline V gene data show CDR1 as MNHEY and CDR2 as SVGAGI. Here the CDR3 DNA reads TGTGCCAGCAGTGGGAGGGACAGGACCTCCTTTAACTATGGCTACACCTTC. This codes for CASSGRDRTSFNYGYTF.

This clonotype was detected ten times or more. The chain recombines TRBV4-2 with TRBJ1-5; D unresolved. The CDR3 covers 13 residues. V gave up 4 bases and J gave up 4 bases, with 8 bases separating them. Germline V gene lookup returns CDR1 LGHNA and CDR2 YNFKEQ. CDR3 sequence: CASSLQNNQPQHF. CDR3 nucleotides: TGTGCCAGCAGCCTCCAGAATAATCAGCCCCAGCATTTT.

As regards this clonotype: An end of the junction differs from the germline gene, which may be a read error. The chain carries TRBV7-9 and TRBJ1-5, with D possibly being TRBD1 (6 bases). The CDR3 is made up of 13 amino acids. Germline V gene data show CDR1 as SEHNR and CDR2 as FQNEAQ (reference sequence). The DNA for the CDR3 is TGTGCCACCCGGACAGATAGCAATCAGCCCCAACATTTT. Protein product: CATRTDSNQPQHF.

This clonotype was seen repeatedly, ten times or more. The chain employs TRBV29-1 and TRBJ2-7; D perhaps matches TRBD1 (6 bases). Trimming took off 3 bases at V and 3 bases at J, with 9 bases between the two ends. The germline V gene has CDR1 SQVTM and CDR2 ANQGSEA. This CDR3 region has 12 residues. CDR3 DNA sequence: TGCAGCGTTGATGAAGGGGGCTACGAGCAGTACTTC. Its protein is CSVDEGGYEQYF.

This clonotype was recorded many times. The rearrangement links TRBV20-1 to TRBJ2-1; 7 bases fit TRBD1. Germline CDR1 is DFQATT and CDR2 is SNEGSKA (reference sequence). The CDR3 has 14 amino acids. V lost 0 bases, J lost 3 bases, and 2 bases stayed unmatched. CDR3 in amino acids: CSARDDRDYNEQFF. For the CDR3, the DNA is TGCAGTGCTAGAGACGACAGGGACTACAATGAGCAGTTCTTC.

The gene calls are TRBV2 and TRBJ2-6; D gene unclear. There are 14 residues in the CDR3. V shed 4 bases and J shed 3 bases, with 7 bases lying between them. Germline-derived CDR1 and CDR2 are SNHLY and FYNNEI. The CDR3, as DNA: TGTGCCAGCAGTGCCACCCTTGGGGCCAACGTCCTGACTTTC. Amino acids: CASSATLGANVLTF. The whole variable domain, filled in from reference TRBV2 and TRBJ2-6, reads EPEVTQTPSHQVTQMGQEVILRCVPISNHLYFYWYRQILGQKVEFLVSFYNNEISEKSEIFDDQFSVERPDGSNFTLKIRSTKLEDSAMYFCASSATLGANVLTFGAGSRLTVL.

This clonotype was seen many times. The chain is built from TRBV25-1 and TRBJ1-3; D is ambiguous. Trimming took off 5 bases at V and 0 bases at J, with 11 bases between the two ends. The germline V gene has CDR1 MGHDK and CDR2 SYGVNS. The CDR3 totals 15 residues. As DNA, the CDR3 is TGTGCCAGCAGTTTCCGAGGGAGCTCTGGAAACACCATATATTTT. Its protein is CASSFRGSSGNTIYF.

The chain recombines TRBV6-6 with TRBJ1-4; 9 nucleotides align to TRBD1. Germline values: CDR1 MNHNY, CDR2 SVGAGI (reference sequence). V shed 7 bases, J shed 8 bases, and the junction held 8 bases outside the gene matches. The CDR3 consists of 14 residues. CDR3 bases: TGTGCCAGCATAAAACAGGGGGCGTCGGAAAAACTGTTTTTT. Protein: CASIKQGASEKLFF.

V is TRBV12-3 or TRBV12-4 and J is TRBJ2-1; D remains unclear. The CDR3 length is 15 residues. V was shortened by 6 bases and J by 0 bases, with 12 bases between the two germline ends. CDR3 bases: TGTGCCAGCAGGGCCGCGGCGAGCTCCTACAATGAGCAGTTCTTC. Translation: CASRAAASSYNEQFF.

At least ten counts were recorded for this clonotype. CDR3 nucleotide sequence: TGTGCCAGCAGTTACAGGGACGACAATGAGCAGTTCTTC. The encoded protein is CASSYRDDNEQFF. The rearrangement uses TRBV6-4 and TRBJ2-1; D may be TRBD1 (6 bases). The ends were cut back, 5 bases at V and 5 bases at J, with 10 bases in the middle. This CDR3 is built from 13 residues. The germline CDR1 and CDR2 sequences are MRHNA and SNTAGT.

The chain carries TRBV15 and TRBJ2-5; perhaps TRBD1 as D (6 bases). The ends were cut back, 0 bases at V and 6 bases at J, with 14 bases in the middle. Germline CDR1 is LNHNV and CDR2 is YYDKDF (reference sequence). This CDR3 region has 15 residues. Written as DNA, the CDR3 is TGTGCCACCAGCAGAGATACTACAGGGATGAAGACCCAGTACTTC. Protein product: CATSRDTTGMKTQYF.

At least ten counts were recorded for this clonotype. The genes are TRBV19 and TRBJ1-5; 10 bases align to TRBD1. Germline-derived CDR1 and CDR2 are LNHDA and SQIVND (reference sequence). The V segment lost 3 bases and the J segment 4 bases; nucleotides outside the gene matches: 6. This CDR3 comprises 16 residues. The CDR3 sequence is CASSIQRQGANQPQHF. DNA of the CDR3: TGTGCCAGTAGTATCCAGAGACAGGGGGCAAATCAGCCCCAGCATTTT.